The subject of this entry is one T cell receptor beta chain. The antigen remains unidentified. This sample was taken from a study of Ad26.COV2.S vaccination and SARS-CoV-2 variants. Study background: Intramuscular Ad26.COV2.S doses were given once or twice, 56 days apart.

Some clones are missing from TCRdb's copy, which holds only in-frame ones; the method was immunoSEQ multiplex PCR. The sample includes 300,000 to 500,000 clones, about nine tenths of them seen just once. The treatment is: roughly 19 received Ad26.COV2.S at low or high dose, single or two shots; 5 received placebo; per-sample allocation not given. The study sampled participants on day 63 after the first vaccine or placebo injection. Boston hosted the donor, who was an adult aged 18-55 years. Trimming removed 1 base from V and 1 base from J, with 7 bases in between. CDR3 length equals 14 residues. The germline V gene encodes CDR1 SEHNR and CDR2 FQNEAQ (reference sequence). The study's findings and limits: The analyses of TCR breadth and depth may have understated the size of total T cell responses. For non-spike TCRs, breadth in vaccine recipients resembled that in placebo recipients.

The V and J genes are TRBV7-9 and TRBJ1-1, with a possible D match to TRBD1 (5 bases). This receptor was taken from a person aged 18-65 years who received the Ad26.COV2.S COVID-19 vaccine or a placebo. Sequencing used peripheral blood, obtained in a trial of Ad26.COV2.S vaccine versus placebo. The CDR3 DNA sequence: TGTGCCAGCAGCTTAGTGACAGAGAACACTGAAGCTTTCTTT. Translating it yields CASSLVTENTEAFF.